Sequencing of this T cell receptor beta chain was carried out in a study of immune heterogeneity within non-small cell lung tumors. About the research overall: Histologically, a handful of tumors were squamous cell carcinomas and 9 to 10 were non-squamous carcinomas. The remaining 1 tumor was not otherwise specified.

Amplification of the TCR beta CDR3 was achieved through multiplex PCR with 32 V and 13 J primers. TCRdb recomputed calls from the multiplex PCR reads with MiXCR, one row per CDR3 protein. The data hold approximately 11,000 distinct CDR3 sequences, with 25% to 35% observed a single time. To note about this clonotype: What it binds is not known.

The authors used about 600 ng of bulk tumor genomic DNA per sample as template. During surgery, each primary tumor gave multiple biopsies spaced as far apart as possible. The study cohort was described as untreated, and its members had newly diagnosed non-small cell lung cancer. They went on to have curative surgery. Whole-study findings and limits: Recurrence of identical dominant CDR3 beta clonotypes was observed across tumor sites within a patient, alongside site-unique high-frequency clones. Most high-frequency T-cell receptor beta clonotypes were specific to a single patient.

The source material was lung tumor tissue. The clonotype comes from an older woman with non-small cell lung cancer.

The CDR3 region has the DNA TGTGCCAGTAGTACACTCAGGACAGGGTCGAGCTCCTACGAGCAGTACTTC. It encodes CASSTLRTGSSSYEQYF. This chain links TRBV19 with TRBJ2-7, with 8 nucleotides matching TRBD1. The germline V gene has CDR1 LNHDA and CDR2 SQIVND (reference sequence). Unmatched junction bases numbered 11, after V lost 4 bases and J lost 0 bases. The CDR3 has 17 residues.